Each of the 15 T cell receptor beta chains below was sequenced from the same sample in a study of T cell repertoires in cytomegalovirus infection. No antigens are known for them. TCRdb ran MiXCR on the reads and lists one entry per CDR3 protein. The table has roughly 220,000 distinct CDR3 sequences, approximately 40% seen once. Sequencing was performed on CD8+ T cells from cultured PBMCs, taken from culture after CMV antigen stimulation. The origin of the receptors is a human donor in good health (CMV status not recorded). Some clones in this sample may be carry-over from other donors' samples.

The chain links TRBV13 to TRBJ2-4; D might be TRBD1 (6 bases). CDR3 length equals 16 residues. Germline V gene lookup returns CDR1 PRHDT and CDR2 FYEKMQ (reference sequence). The germline V and J ends were trimmed by 1 base and 1 base, with 11 bases remaining between them. The CDR3, as DNA: TGTGCCAGCAGCTTAGCAGGGGCGTTTGCCAAAAACATTCAGTACTTC. Its translation: CASSLAGAFAKNIQYF.

This clonotype was seen at least ten times. CDR3 sequence: CASSLSTGDGSSYNEQFF. As DNA, the CDR3 is TGTGCCAGCAGTCTCAGTACAGGGGATGGGAGCTCCTACAATGAGCAGTTCTTC. This sequence joins TRBV7-9 and TRBJ2-1; 7 positions match TRBD1. The CDR3 runs to 18 residues. Germline V gives CDR1 SEHNR, CDR2 FQNEAQ (reference sequence). V dropped 6 bases and J dropped 0; count of bases not matched to a gene: 14.

V gene TRBV11-3 combines with J gene TRBJ2-2; 10 bases are a match to TRBD2. Losses at the gene ends were 5 bases for V and 5 bases for J; bases not matched to a gene: 5. This CDR3 has 15 residues. Germline values: CDR1 SGHNT, CDR2 YENEEA. The CDR3 loop reads CASSNSGRRTGELFF. The CDR3 bases are TGTGCCAGCAGCAATAGCGGGAGGAGGACCGGGGAGCTGTTTTTT.

V gene TRBV3-1 combines with J gene TRBJ2-1, with TRBD2 as a possible D gene (6 bases). Germline CDR1 reads LGHDT; CDR2 reads YNNKEL (reference sequence). This CDR3 contains 16 residues. Trimming shortened V by 4 bases and J by 0 bases, and 13 bases separated the two germline ends. The CDR3 loop reads CASSPGLESSYNEQFF. The CDR3 DNA reads as TGTGCCAGCAGCCCGGGACTGGAGAGCTCCTACAATGAGCAGTTCTTC.

The chain couples TRBV7-3 to TRBJ1-1; perhaps TRBD1 as D (6 bases). The V gene lost 4 bases and the J gene lost 5 bases, with 14 bases spanning the gap. The germline V gene has CDR1 SGHTA and CDR2 FQGTGA. The CDR3 covers 14 residues. CDR3 nucleotides: TGTGCCAGCAGCTACGGGGGGGCGCGGACTGAAGCTTTCTTT. It yields the protein CASSYGGARTEAFF.

This clonotype was found a few times. The chain is built from TRBV4-1 and TRBJ2-1; no reliable D call. CDR3 size: 12 residues. The V gene lost 0 bases and the J gene lost 8 bases, with 5 bases spanning the gap. Germline V lookup: CDR1 MGHRA, CDR2 YSYEKL. The CDR3 loop reads CASSQDKDEQFF. DNA for the CDR3: TGCGCCAGCAGCCAAGACAAGGATGAGCAGTTCTTC.

The chain joins TRBV28 to TRBJ2-4; D is undetermined. Germline V CDR1 and CDR2: MDHEN, SYDVKM. CDR3 length: 16 residues. Deletions cut 2 bases from V and 0 bases from J, with 11 bases between. The CDR3 nucleotides are TGTGCCAGCAGTTTAGCGACCGACTTAGCCAAAAACATTCAGTACTTC. Its translation: CASSLATDLAKNIQYF.

This clonotype was detected only a few times. This rearrangement joins TRBV20-1 to TRBJ2-3; D is undetermined. The length of the CDR3 is 14 residues. The ends were cut back, 6 bases at V and 5 bases at J, with 18 bases in the middle. Germline V gives CDR1 DFQATT, CDR2 SNEGSKA (reference sequence). This CDR3 reads CSANRASELDTQYF. As DNA, the CDR3 is TGCAGTGCCAATAGGGCTAGTGAATTAGATACGCAGTATTTT.

This clonotype turned up a few times. V gene TRBV6-6 combines with J gene TRBJ1-5, with unresolved D. The V and J ends lost 2 bases and 0 bases respectively, with 5 bases between them. The CDR3 has 14 residues. Germline CDR1 MNHNY, CDR2 SVGAGI (reference sequence). This CDR3 reads CASSYIDSNQPQHF. CDR3 bases: TGTGCCAGCAGTTACATAGATAGCAATCAGCCCCAGCATTTT.

Worth noting for this clonotype: One end of the junction is discordant with germline, which a read error may explain. The V gene is TRBV6-6, the J gene TRBJ1-1; 8 nucleotides align to TRBD1. Germline V CDR1 and CDR2: MNHNY, SVGAGI (reference sequence). The CDR3 contains 15 residues. CDR3 loop: CVSSHWTGKGTEAFF. CDR3 coding DNA: TGTGTCAGCAGCCATTGGACAGGGAAAGGCACTGAAGCTTTCTTT.

The chain carries TRBV12-5 and TRBJ2-7, with D maybe TRBD1 (5 bases). Trimming pared 4 bases from V and 4 bases from J, leaving 17 bases between. Germline V lookup: CDR1 LGHNT, CDR2 FRNRAP. CDR3 size: 15 residues. CDR3 DNA: TGTGCTAGTGGTTCCCCCGGACATGGAGTTTACGAGCAGTACTTC. This sequence encodes CASGSPGHGVYEQYF.

The V call is TRBV20-1, the J call TRBJ1-5, with D tentatively TRBD1 (6 bases). V lost 3 bases and J 4 bases, leaving 10 bases between the germline ends. Germline CDR1 DFQATT, CDR2 SNEGSKA (reference sequence). This CDR3 spans 13 amino acids. CDR3 sequence reads: CSASRQGNQPQHF. In DNA form, the CDR3 reads TGCAGTGCTAGTAGGCAGGGGAATCAGCCCCAGCATTTT.

This clonotype has more than one count but fewer than ten. V and J are TRBV6-1 and TRBJ2-7; 7 bases align to TRBD2. CDR1 and CDR2 from the germline V gene are MNHNS and SASEGT. Trimming took 1 base from V and 0 from J; bases not matched to a gene: 6. The CDR3 loop spans 16 amino acids. The CDR3 region has the DNA TGTGCCAGCAGTGAAGGGCCCCGGGACTACTCCTACGAGCAGTACTTC. It codes for CASSEGPRDYSYEQYF.

This chain connects TRBV5-6 to TRBJ2-2; the D is unclear. There are 13 residues in the CDR3. V lost 0 bases to trimming and J lost 6 bases, with 6 bases between them. From germline, CDR1 is SGHDT and CDR2 YYEEEE. The CDR3 nucleotides read TGTGCCAGCAGCTTGGACCTCCCCGGGGAGCTGTTTTTT. This translates into CASSLDLPGELFF.

V and J are TRBV19 and TRBJ2-7; unclear D gene. There are 9 residues in the CDR3. CDR1 is LNHDA, CDR2 SQIVND, per germline (reference sequence). The V end was cut by 10 bases, the J end by 7 bases, with 8 bases between. CDR3 sequence: CAKEAEQYF. The CDR3 DNA sequence: TGTGCCAAGGAAGCGGAGCAGTACTTC.